This entry lists 28 T cell receptor beta chains sequenced from one sample in a study of a mutant IDH1 vaccine in newly diagnosed glioma. Clones were sequenced by immunoSEQ multiplex PCR, and TCRdb holds only the in-frame ones, with some missing. The sample has approximately 30,000 clones; 80% to 85% are singletons. Indicated time point: week 23, last vaccination. The study gave 300 ug of mutant IDH1 20-mer peptide per vaccine dose, with topical imiquimod. No antigens are known for them. The source was PBMCs, collected from a glioma patient whose treatment included an IDH1 peptide vaccine. All receptors come from a woman younger than 45 with glioma.

The V gene is TRBV25-1, the J gene TRBJ1-5; no clear D gene. From germline, CDR1 is MGHDK and CDR2 SYGVNS. Trimming removed 4 bases at V and 0 bases at J, with 16 bases between. CDR3 length: 17 residues. CDR3 nucleotide sequence: TGTGCCAGCAGTGGGCTAGATGGGTTAGGTAGCAATCAGCCCCAGCATTTT. Its protein product is CASSGLDGLGSNQPQHF.

V gene TRBV6-5 combines with J gene TRBJ2-1, with a possible D match to TRBD2 (5 bases). The V and J ends lost 6 bases and 7 bases respectively, with 7 bases between them. The CDR3 is made up of 11 amino acids. CDR1 MNHEY and CDR2 SVGAGI come from the germline V gene. The DNA for the CDR3 is TGTGCCAGCAGCACTAGGAATGAGCAGTTCTTC. Its protein is CASSTRNEQFF.

The chain has TRBV14 and TRBJ1-1; unclear D gene. The germline V gene has CDR1 SGHDN and CDR2 FVKESK. The CDR3 is 14 residues long. Trimming cost V 2 bases and J 5 bases, with 12 bases left between them. The CDR3, as DNA: TGTGCCAGCAGCCAATATGGGGATAGTACTGAAGCTTTCTTT. This sequence encodes CASSQYGDSTEAFF.

This rearrangement joins TRBV6-5 to TRBJ1-4; D remains unclear. CDR3 length: 15 residues. V lost 0 bases, J lost 7 bases, and 12 bases lay in between. The germline V gene has CDR1 MNHEY and CDR2 SVGAGI. Here the CDR3 reads CASSYSHARGEKLFF. The CDR3, as DNA: TGTGCCAGCAGTTACTCACACGCGAGAGGTGAAAAACTGTTTTTT.

This clone has only one observation. The chain links TRBV4-3 to TRBJ2-2; 7 nucleotides align to TRBD2. The germline V gene has CDR1 LGHNA and CDR2 YSLEER. The CDR3 is 17 amino acids. V shed 4 bases, J shed 8 bases, and the junction held 16 bases outside the gene matches. The CDR3 coding sequence is TGCGCCAGCAGCCCTCGCGGGGGAGCCACCTGGGGAGGGGAGCTGTTTTTT. As protein: CASSPRGGATWGGELFF.

This clone showed up just a few times. The chain links TRBV19 to TRBJ1-2, with 7 bases lining up with TRBD1. The CDR3 has 17 residues. Germline trimming cut 4 bases from V and 3 bases from J; bases unmatched to any gene: 14. Germline assignment: CDR1 LNHDA and CDR2 SQIVND (reference sequence). Here the CDR3 reads CASSTSWTGVGDYGYTF. For the CDR3, the DNA is TGTGCCAGTAGTACCTCCTGGACAGGTGTCGGGGACTATGGCTACACCTTC.

The J gene is TRBJ1-6, the V gene TRBV5-1; a weak D match, TRBD1 (5 bases). Per the germline V gene, CDR1 is SGHRS and CDR2 is YFSETQ. The CDR3 runs to 16 residues. V was shortened by 3 bases and J by 4 bases, with 14 bases between the two germline ends. CDR3 coding DNA: TGCGCCAGCAGCTCCACTCAGACAGTATATAATTCACCCCTCCACTTT. Its translation: CASSSTQTVYNSPLHF.

CDR3: CAWSRGSGGTDTQYF. CDR3 coding DNA: TGTGCCTGGAGCCGGGGGAGCGGGGGGACAGATACGCAGTATTTT. The genes are TRBV30 and TRBJ2-3; 9 positions agree with TRBD2. CDR1 GTSNPN and CDR2 SVGIG come from the germline V gene (reference sequence). The CDR3 contains 15 residues. The V and J ends lost 3 bases and 3 bases, in that order; junction bases with no gene match: 7.

The rearrangement uses TRBV18 and TRBJ1-5; 7 positions agree with TRBD1. V lost 2 bases to trimming and J lost 8 bases; unmatched junction nucleotides: 6. Germline values: CDR1 KGHSH, CDR2 LQKENI. The CDR3 consists of 14 residues. CDR3 sequence: CASSPGPQGEPQHF. The CDR3 DNA reads as TGTGCCAGCTCACCAGGCCCTCAGGGGGAGCCCCAGCATTTT.

The CDR3 sequence: CASSISGGPLDEQFF. For the CDR3, the DNA is TGCGCCAGCAGCATTAGCGGGGGGCCCCTCGATGAGCAGTTCTTC. This sequence joins TRBV5-1 and TRBJ2-1, with 10 bases fitting TRBD2. The CDR3 runs to 15 residues. Germline assignment: CDR1 SGHRS and CDR2 YFSETQ. After removal of 4 bases from V and 8 bases from J, the junction contained 9 bases not matched to a gene.

In DNA form, the CDR3 reads TGTGCCAGCAGCCCCGACCCAAACTATGGCTACACCTTC. This gives the protein CASSPDPNYGYTF. This chain joins TRBV6-5 and TRBJ1-2, with D unresolved. CDR1 is MNHEY and CDR2 is SVGAGI in the germline V gene. The CDR3 runs to 13 residues. V lost 6 bases and J 2 bases, leaving 10 bases between the germline ends.

Only one count was recorded for this clone. The chain joins TRBV30 to TRBJ2-5; D is ambiguous. The end of the DNA aligns better with TRBJ2-7, so the J call may be wrong. There are 11 residues in the CDR3. Germline V gives CDR1 GTSNPN, CDR2 SVGIG (reference sequence). DNA of the CDR3: TGTGCCTGGGGGGTGGTGGACGAGCAGTACTTC. The encoded protein is CAWGVVDEQYF.

V and J are TRBV30 and TRBJ1-2, with no clear D. The CDR3 runs 13 residues. Per germline, CDR1 GTSNPN and CDR2 SVGIG (reference sequence). V lost 0 bases and J 6 bases, leaving 11 bases between the germline ends. As DNA, the CDR3 is TGTGCCTGGAGTGTACGAGAACGGAATGGCTACACCTTC. Encoded protein: CAWSVRERNGYTF.

The V and J genes are TRBV6-1 and TRBJ1-4; D is undetermined. This CDR3 has 14 amino acids. Trimming removed 8 bases at V and 0 bases at J, with 10 bases between. Germline lookup yields CDR1 MNHNS and CDR2 SASEGT. The CDR3 is CASRGGTTNEKLFF. DNA for the CDR3: TGTGCCAGCCGGGGAGGGACAACTAATGAAAAACTGTTTTTT.

This clone came up a few times. The chain joins TRBV6-1 to TRBJ1-2; the D is unclear. Germline V gene sequence: CDR1 MNHNS, CDR2 SASEGT. The CDR3 extends over 13 amino acids. The germline V and J ends were trimmed by 3 bases and 6 bases, with 11 bases remaining between them. The CDR3, as DNA: TGTGCCAGCAGTGATTGGGGATTGGATGGCTACACCTTC. This sequence encodes CASSDWGLDGYTF.

This clone was counted between two and nine times. The chain is built from TRBV5-6 and TRBJ1-4, with D maybe TRBD1 (5 bases). Trimming shortened V by 5 bases and J by 7 bases, and 18 bases separated the two germline ends. CDR1 SGHDT and CDR2 YYEEEE come from the germline V gene. CDR3 length: 15 residues. The CDR3 bases are TGTGCCAGCAGGTCGACAGCACCGGGGAGTGAAAAACTGTTTTTT. Protein product: CASRSTAPGSEKLFF. Filled out from reference TRBV5-6 and TRBJ1-4, the complete variable domain reads DAGVTQSPTHLIKTRGQQVTLRCSPKSGHDTVSWYQQALGQGPQFIFQYYEEEERQRGNFPDRFSGHQFPNYSSELNVNALLLGDSALYLCASRSTAPGSEKLFFGSGTQLSVL.

The chain recombines TRBV2 with TRBJ2-1; no clear D. CDR3 length: 11 residues. With 4 bases removed from V and 4 bases from J, the gap between germline ends came to 2 bases. The V gene's germline CDR1 is SNHLY and CDR2 FYNNEI. CDR3 sequence: CASSVYNEQFF. The CDR3 DNA follows: TGTGCCAGCAGTGTTTACAATGAGCAGTTCTTC. The whole variable domain, remainder taken from reference TRBV2 and TRBJ2-1, is EPEVTQTPSHQVTQMGQEVILRCVPISNHLYFYWYRQILGQKVEFLVSFYNNEISEKSEIFDDQFSVERPDGSNFTLKIRSTKLEDSAMYFCASSVYNEQFFGPGTRLTVL.

The chain employs TRBV5-6 and TRBJ1-2; D is unresolved. This CDR3 region has 14 residues. Germline V gene lookup returns CDR1 SGHDT and CDR2 YYEEEE. V lost 4 bases and J 2 bases, leaving 12 bases between the germline ends. CDR3 sequence: CASSPPPPNYGYTF. The DNA for the CDR3 is TGTGCCAGCAGCCCTCCACCGCCGAACTATGGCTACACCTTC.

The rearrangement links TRBV15 to TRBJ1-3; 7 bases map to TRBD1. The CDR3 is made up of 15 amino acids. Germline V CDR1 and CDR2: LNHNV, YYDKDF (reference sequence). The trim removed 4 bases at V and 0 bases at J, leaving 3 bases unmatched. CDR3 sequence (DNA): TGTGCCACCAGCATGGACAGGTACTCTGGAAACACCATATATTTT. Translation gives CATSMDRYSGNTIYF.

The chain recombines TRBV30 with TRBJ1-1; D remains ambiguous. The V and J ends lost 0 bases and 11 bases respectively, with 19 bases between them. Germline V gives CDR1 GTSNPN, CDR2 SVGIG (reference sequence). This CDR3 spans 14 amino acids. CDR3 sequence reads: CAWSVSVSSGLAFF. Written as DNA, the CDR3 is TGTGCCTGGAGTGTATCGGTTTCCTCCGGGTTGGCTTTCTTT.

The rearrangement uses TRBV4-3 and TRBJ2-2; D remains ambiguous. The CDR3 has 13 amino acids. CDR1 LGHNA and CDR2 YSLEER come from the germline V gene. Between the trimmed V and J ends, which lost 1 base and 6 bases, there was a span of 6 bases. The CDR3 nucleotides are TGCGCCAGCAGCCAAGCCCACCCCGGGGAGCTGTTTTTT. Translation gives CASSQAHPGELFF.

Only one count was recorded for this clone. The rearrangement links TRBV6-5 to TRBJ2-1, with D perhaps matching TRBD1 or TRBD2 (5 bases each). V was clipped by 0 bases and J by 0 bases, with 9 bases between them. Per germline, CDR1 MNHEY and CDR2 SVGAGI. This CDR3 contains 16 residues. The CDR3 loop reads CASSYSTGGSYNEQFF. The CDR3, as DNA: TGTGCCAGCAGTTACTCGACTGGGGGCTCCTACAATGAGCAGTTCTTC.

CDR3 in DNA: TGTGCCAGCAGTCCGGGGGGGCCGGGGAATGAGCAGTTCTTC. It specifies CASSPGGPGNEQFF. J is TRBJ2-1 and V is TRBV11-2, with TRBD2 matching 8 bases. Trimming at V came to 6 bases and at J to 7 bases, leaving 8 bases not matched to a gene. CDR1 SGHAT and CDR2 FQNNGV come from the germline V gene. This CDR3 region has 14 residues.

The chain couples TRBV6-5 to TRBJ2-2, with unresolved D. V lost 6 bases and J lost 4, with 12 bases in between. The CDR3 runs to 14 residues. CDR1 is MNHEY, CDR2 SVGAGI, per germline. Written as DNA, the CDR3 is TGTGCCAGCAGCCCTGCTGGCGGCACCGGGGAGCTGTTTTTT. Translation: CASSPAGGTGELFF.

The chain couples TRBV19 to TRBJ2-1; a possible D gene is TRBD2 (6 bases). Germline assignment: CDR1 LNHDA and CDR2 SQIVND (reference sequence). The V and J ends lost 3 bases and 9 bases respectively, with 15 bases between them. This CDR3 is 14 amino acids long. CDR3 DNA: TGTGCCAGTAGTATCCGACTAGACGATTCTGAGCAGTTCTTC. Amino acid sequence: CASSIRLDDSEQFF. Variable domain in full (rest from reference TRBV19 and TRBJ2-1): DGGITQSPKYLFRKEGQNVTLSCEQNLNHDAMYWYRQDPGQGLRLIYYSQIVNDFQKGDIAEGYSVSREKKESFPLTVTSAQKNPTAFYLCASSIRLDDSEQFFGPGTRLTVL.

This chain joins TRBV2 and TRBJ1-1; possible D gene TRBD1, 5 bases. The V gene lost 5 bases and the J gene lost 2 bases, with 12 bases spanning the gap. CDR3 length equals 14 residues. Germline CDR1 and CDR2: SNHLY and FYNNEI. The chain's CDR3 is CASSQRQRNTEAFF. The CDR3 nucleotides are TGTGCCAGCAGTCAAAGACAGAGAAACACTGAAGCTTTCTTT.

The genes are TRBV6-5 and TRBJ1-3; maybe TRBD1 (5 bases). The CDR3 has 14 residues. Trimming took 6 bases from V and 0 from J, leaving 9 bases between them. CDR1 and CDR2 (germline): MNHEY, SVGAGI. The CDR3 loop reads CASSLGDSGNTIYF. CDR3 coding DNA: TGTGCCAGCAGCTTGGGGGACTCTGGAAACACCATATATTTT.

V usage is TRBV10-2 and J usage is TRBJ2-3, with TRBD2 matching 8 bases. This CDR3 is 16 amino acids long. V lost 2 bases, J lost 2 bases, and 6 bases stayed unmatched. The germline V gene has CDR1 WSHSY and CDR2 SAAADI. The chain's CDR3 is CASSERGLVLTDTQYF. The CDR3 DNA reads TGCGCCAGCAGTGAGAGGGGACTAGTCCTCACAGATACGCAGTATTTT.